These 2 T cell receptor beta chains share one sample of origin, sequenced in a study of cytomegalovirus exposure and HLA in healthy donors. The PCR contained 60 Vbeta and 13 Jbeta primers. Method: immunoSEQ multiplex PCR; TCRdb's copy keeps in-frame clones and lacks some. The sample consists of over 200,000 clones, approximately 80% of them appearing once. Sequenced input: PBMCs. These receptors were obtained from a male donor in good health and CMV-seronegative.

This chain uses TRBV29-1 with TRBJ2-1; 14 bases are shared with TRBD2. Germline V gene lookup returns CDR1 SQVTM and CDR2 ANQGSEA. The length of the CDR3 is 15 residues. V was pared by 1 base and J by 10 bases, with 6 bases of the junction left unmatched. The CDR3 DNA reads TGCAGCGTTGAAGGGGGACTAGCGGGAGTTCGGGAGCAGTTCTTC. Translating it yields CSVEGGLAGVREQFF.

The chain couples TRBV19 to TRBJ2-7; 15 bases match TRBD2. Looked up from germline, CDR1 is LNHDA and CDR2 is SQIVND (reference sequence). Trimming at V came to 9 bases and at J to 2 bases, leaving 8 bases not matched to a gene. CDR3 length equals 16 residues. CDR3 residues: CASQGTSGRSPYEQYF. The CDR3 coding sequence is TGTGCCAGCCAGGGGACTAGCGGGAGGAGCCCCTACGAGCAGTACTTC.